A single sample gave rise to the 14 T cell receptor beta chains below, sequenced in a study of blood T cell repertoires in COVID-19 (dated by TCRdb to the early 2020s). To prepare the library, the immunoSEQ multiplex PCR assay was applied. TCRdb obtained this table from immuneACCESS and retained in-frame rearrangements with V and J assigned. These tables miss some clones; where compared with another copy, unresolved V genes account for less than half of the shortfall, and the remainder is unexplained. The sample includes tens of thousands of clones, with around nine tenths observed a single time. 7.5% to 10% of the sample lies in the top ten. The sample was peripheral blood. Receptors originate from a woman in her 70s with acute or convalescent COVID-19.

The chain links TRBV6-5 to TRBJ2-3, with TRBD2 as a possible D gene (6 bases). V lost 8 bases and J 0 bases, leaving 12 bases between the germline ends. Germline assignment: CDR1 MNHEY and CDR2 SVGAGI. The CDR3 consists of 14 residues. The CDR3 DNA reads as TGTGCCAGCTCGGTCGGGACTAGCACAGATACGCAGTATTTT. Translated: CASSVGTSTDTQYF.

The gene calls are TRBV5-1 and TRBJ1-6; 9 bases are a match to TRBD1. Germline V gives CDR1 SGHRS, CDR2 YFSETQ. Trimming cost V 4 bases and J 7 bases; bases outside gene matches: 6. There are 15 residues in the CDR3. In DNA form, the CDR3 reads TGCGCCAGCAGCATAGACGGACAGGGGAATTCACCCCTCCACTTT. This gives the protein CASSIDGQGNSPLHF.

V and J are TRBV7-9 and TRBJ1-2, with TRBD1 matching over 10 bases. The CDR3 is made up of 15 amino acids. Germline assignment: CDR1 SEHNR and CDR2 FQNEAQ (reference sequence). Unmatched junction bases numbered 1, after V lost 3 bases and J lost 0 bases. The CDR3 sequence: CASSLGTGANYGYTF. The CDR3 DNA reads TGTGCCAGCAGCTTGGGGACAGGGGCTAACTATGGCTACACCTTC.

The gene calls are TRBV28 and TRBJ1-2, with D perhaps TRBD1 (6 bases). Trimming stripped 5 bases from V and 8 bases from J, with 21 bases between. The length of the CDR3 is 15 residues. CDR1 MDHEN and CDR2 SYDVKM come from the germline V gene. CDR3 nucleotides: TGTGCCAGCAGTCCCTCACGGACAGCTCCTATCGGCTACACCTTC. Protein product: CASSPSRTAPIGYTF.

CDR3 sequence (DNA): TGCGCCAGCAGTGAGCCTAGCGGGAGGGCCTACGAGCAGTACTTC. It is translated as CASSEPSGRAYEQYF. This chain links TRBV10-2 with TRBJ2-7, with TRBD2 matching over 12 bases. Unmatched junction bases numbered 1, after V lost 2 bases and J lost 2 bases. Germline CDR1 WSHSY, CDR2 SAAADI. CDR3 length: 15 residues.

This chain links TRBV9 with TRBJ1-4; 9 bases map to TRBD1. CDR1 is SGDLS, CDR2 YYNGEE, per germline. CDR3 length: 14 amino acids. Trimming took 4 bases from V and 6 from J; bases not matched to a gene: 4. Here the CDR3 reads CASSPWDRDEKLFF. The CDR3 region has the DNA TGTGCCAGCAGCCCCTGGGACAGGGATGAAAAACTGTTTTTT.

The chain combines TRBV7-9 with TRBJ1-5, with 8 bases identical to TRBD1. The CDR3 spans 16 residues. Germline V CDR1 and CDR2: SEHNR, FQNEAQ (reference sequence). V lost 4 bases, J lost 3 bases, and 8 bases stayed unmatched. DNA for the CDR3: TGTGCCAGCAGCTCAACCGACAGGGGCCCCAATCAGCCCCAGCATTTT. This codes for CASSSTDRGPNQPQHF. Combining the CDR3 with reference TRBV7-9 and TRBJ1-5 gives the whole variable domain DTGVSQNPRHKITKRGQNVTFRCDPISEHNRLYWYRQTLGQGPEFLTYFQNEAQLEKSRLLSDRFSAERPKGSFSTLEIQRTEQGDSAMYLCASSSTDRGPNQPQHFGDGTRLSIL.

The chain links TRBV3-1 (or the pseudogene TRBV3-2) to TRBJ2-7; D ambiguous. V shed 1 base and J shed 4 bases, with 8 bases lying between them. Germline loops: CDR1 LGHDT, CDR2 YNNKEL (reference sequence). This CDR3 has 13 residues. The DNA for the CDR3 is TGTGCCAGCAGCCAAGTAGTTTGGTACGAGCAGTACTTC. Protein sequence: CASSQVVWYEQYF.

In its sample, this clone was seen once. The J gene is TRBJ2-1, the V gene TRBV5-1; 12 bases map to TRBD2. The CDR3 is made up of 19 amino acids. With 3 bases clipped from V and 6 bases from J, the junction kept 16 bases outside the gene matches. The V gene's germline CDR1 is SGHRS and CDR2 YFSETQ. Written as DNA, the CDR3 is TGCGCCAGCAGCTCGGGCGGGACTAGCGGGCCAACCGAGGCCAATGAGCAGTTCTTC. Amino acids: CASSSGGTSGPTEANEQFF.

The V call is TRBV2, the J call TRBJ2-2; D is perhaps TRBD1 (6 bases). Deletions cut 5 bases from V and 6 bases from J, with 16 bases between. Germline V CDR1 and CDR2: SNHLY, FYNNEI. There are 15 residues in the CDR3. The CDR3: CASSLQGGASGELFF. For the CDR3, the DNA is TGTGCCAGCAGTTTACAGGGTGGAGCGTCCGGGGAGCTGTTTTTT.

The chain links TRBV4-2 to TRBJ2-7, with TRBD1 matching 11 bases. After removal of 1 base from V and 4 bases from J, the junction contained 9 bases not matched to a gene. The CDR3 is 17 residues long. Germline values: CDR1 LGHNA, CDR2 YNFKEQ. Here the CDR3 reads CASSQVGPGQGVYEQYF. The CDR3 coding sequence is TGTGCCAGCAGCCAAGTAGGACCGGGACAGGGGGTGTACGAGCAGTACTTC.

This clone was observed once. The chain employs TRBV25-1 and TRBJ1-4; D is ambiguous. Trimming cost V 1 base and J 10 bases, with 10 bases left between them. The CDR3 extends over 13 amino acids. CDR1 and CDR2 (germline): MGHDK, SYGVNS. Here the CDR3 DNA reads TGTGCCAGCAGTGAATTGGGCGTCCGAAAACTGTTTTTT. This gives the protein CASSELGVRKLFF.

J is TRBJ1-6 and V is TRBV19, with D perhaps TRBD1 (5 bases). Germline V gene sequence: CDR1 LNHDA, CDR2 SQIVND (reference sequence). The CDR3 has 16 amino acids. Trimming took 0 bases from V and 4 from J, leaving 10 bases between them. The CDR3 reads CASSIEAGSYNSPLHF. DNA of the CDR3: TGTGCCAGTAGTATAGAGGCAGGGTCGTATAATTCACCCCTCCACTTT. Drawing the rest from reference TRBV19 and TRBJ1-6, the complete variable domain is DGGITQSPKYLFRKEGQNVTLSCEQNLNHDAMYWYRQDPGQGLRLIYYSQIVNDFQKGDIAEGYSVSREKKESFPLTVTSAQKNPTAFYLCASSIEAGSYNSPLHFGNGTRLTVT.

This clone was detected only a few times. V usage is TRBV9 and J usage is TRBJ2-1; 13 bases line up with TRBD2. Germline V CDR1 and CDR2: SGDLS, YYNGEE. V lost 7 bases and J lost 9; bases outside the gene matches: 10. The CDR3 is 15 amino acids. This chain's CDR3 is CASGSGTSGTREQFF. The CDR3 DNA sequence: TGTGCCAGCGGATCCGGGACTAGCGGGACGCGTGAGCAGTTCTTC.